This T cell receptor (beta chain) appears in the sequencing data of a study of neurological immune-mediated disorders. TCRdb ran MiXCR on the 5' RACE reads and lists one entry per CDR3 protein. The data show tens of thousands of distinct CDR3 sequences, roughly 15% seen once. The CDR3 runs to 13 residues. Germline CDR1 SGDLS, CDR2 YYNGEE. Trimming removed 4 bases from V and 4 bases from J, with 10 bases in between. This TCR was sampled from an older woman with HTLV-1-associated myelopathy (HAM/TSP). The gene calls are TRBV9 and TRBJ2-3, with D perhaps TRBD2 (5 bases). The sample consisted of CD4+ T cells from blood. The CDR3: CASSTSAADTQYF. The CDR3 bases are TGTGCCAGCAGCACTAGTGCGGCAGATACGCAGTATTTT.